Shown below are 32 T cell receptor beta chains from a single sample sequenced in a study of T cell responses to AZD1222 COVID-19 vaccine. The table came from immunoSEQ multiplex PCR; TCRdb's copy has only in-frame clones and leaves some out. In the table there are around 59,000 clones, about 91% of which are singletons. Sequenced material: peripheral blood, taken 28 days after the second AZD1222 dose. These receptors were collected from an adult who received the AZD1222 COVID-19 vaccine.

This rearrangement joins TRBV18 to TRBJ2-5, with D perhaps matching TRBD2 (6 bases). V was cut by 6 bases and J by 4 bases, with 21 bases left in between. Germline V gives CDR1 KGHSH, CDR2 LQKENI. The CDR3 runs to 16 residues. The CDR3 reads CASSPRGGIGPETQYF. CDR3 bases: TGTGCCAGCTCCCCCCGTGGAGGGATCGGTCCAGAGACCCAGTACTTC.

This chain connects TRBV6-5 to TRBJ2-1; D uncertain. Between the trimmed V and J ends, which lost 5 bases and 9 bases, there was a span of 11 bases. Germline V gene sequence: CDR1 MNHEY, CDR2 SVGAGI. This CDR3 contains 12 residues. The CDR3 sequence is CASSRPVGEQFF. DNA of the CDR3: TGTGCCAGCAGTCGACCTGTGGGTGAGCAGTTCTTC.

The chain recombines TRBV2 with TRBJ2-3; D may be TRBD2 (5 bases). V shed 9 bases and J shed 5 bases, with 9 bases lying between them. CDR3 length: 11 residues. Germline CDR1 and CDR2: SNHLY and FYNNEI. CDR3 region: CARGAGDTQYF. The CDR3, as DNA: TGTGCCAGGGGTGCGGGAGATACGCAGTATTTT. The whole variable domain, filled in from reference TRBV2 and TRBJ2-3, reads EPEVTQTPSHQVTQMGQEVILRCVPISNHLYFYWYRQILGQKVEFLVSFYNNEISEKSEIFDDQFSVERPDGSNFTLKIRSTKLEDSAMYFCARGAGDTQYFGPGTRLTVL.

The chain couples TRBV19 to TRBJ1-6; 9 nucleotides agree with TRBD1. Germline V gene sequence: CDR1 LNHDA, CDR2 SQIVND (reference sequence). The ends lost 6 bases at V and 7 bases at J; junction bases unmatched: 4. The CDR3 loop spans 14 amino acids. As DNA, the CDR3 is TGTGCCAGTAGCGGACAGGGGCTCAATTCACCCCTCCACTTT. It codes for CASSGQGLNSPLHF.

CDR3 loop: CASSPRDYRGPQYF. The CDR3 region has the DNA TGTGCCAGCAGCCCAAGGGACTACCGCGGGCCCCAGTACTTC. The chain couples TRBV7-8 to TRBJ2-5, with TRBD2 matching over 7 bases. The CDR3 runs to 14 residues. V dropped 5 bases and J dropped 9; count of bases not matched to a gene: 12. CDR1 is SGHVS and CDR2 is FQNEAQ in the germline V gene.

The chain employs TRBV6-5 and TRBJ1-5; 8 bases are shared with TRBD1. The CDR3 sequence is 14 residues long. J gave up 7 bases and V 6 bases, and 8 bases lay outside the gene matches. Germline-derived CDR1 and CDR2 are MNHEY and SVGAGI. CDR3 amino acids: CASRRGQGTQPQHF. CDR3 DNA: TGTGCCAGCAGACGAGGACAGGGTACACAGCCCCAGCATTTT.

The chain is built from TRBV6-5 and TRBJ1-5; TRBD1 is a possible D gene (5 bases). The germline V gene has CDR1 MNHEY and CDR2 SVGAGI. This CDR3 has 14 residues. Trimming removed 7 bases at V and 9 bases at J, with 19 bases between. The CDR3 sequence: CASTHPGGGWPQHF. CDR3 nucleotide sequence: TGTGCCAGCACTCACCCGGGGGGGGGTTGGCCCCAGCATTTT.

This clone was counted once. V is TRBV29-1 and J is TRBJ2-3; D may be TRBD1 or TRBD2 (5 bases each). Germline V gene data show CDR1 as SQVTM and CDR2 as ANQGSEA. The CDR3 sequence is 13 residues long. Trimming left V 2 bases short and J 5 bases short, with 11 bases between. CDR3 residues: CSVEWGIGDTQYF. Here the CDR3 DNA reads TGCAGCGTTGAATGGGGGATTGGAGATACGCAGTATTTT.

This sequence joins TRBV9 and TRBJ2-3; D uncertain. The CDR3 sequence is 13 residues long. V was cut by 1 base and J by 1 base, with 4 bases left in between. CDR1 is SGDLS, CDR2 YYNGEE, per germline. The CDR3 DNA follows: TGTGCCAGCAGCGTACAAGGCACAGATACGCAGTATTTT. This gives the protein CASSVQGTDTQYF.

The V gene is TRBV28, the J gene TRBJ2-3, with a tentative D call TRBD2 (7 bases). V was pared by 7 bases and J by 6 bases, with 14 bases between. Germline CDR1 and CDR2: MDHEN and SYDVKM. This CDR3 spans 13 amino acids. DNA of the CDR3: TGTGCCAGCAACTCGGGGGGCGTGGATACGCAGTATTTT. This gives the protein CASNSGGVDTQYF.

The chain joins TRBV7-9 to TRBJ2-5; D perhaps matches TRBD1 (5 bases). V lost 2 bases, J lost 2 bases, and 6 bases lay in between. This CDR3 spans 13 amino acids. CDR1 is SEHNR, CDR2 FQNEAQ, per germline (reference sequence). The CDR3 sequence is CASSLRTQETQYF. Here the CDR3 DNA reads TGTGCCAGCAGCTTAAGGACACAAGAGACCCAGTACTTC.

The chain has TRBV2 and TRBJ2-2; no firm D call. The V and J ends lost 6 bases and 3 bases respectively, with 8 bases between them. The CDR3 is 13 amino acids. Germline CDR1 and CDR2: SNHLY and FYNNEI. The CDR3 bases are TGTGCCAGCAGGGCCGACTACACCGGGGAGCTGTTTTTT. Its protein is CASRADYTGELFF. Filled out from reference TRBV2 and TRBJ2-2, the complete variable domain reads EPEVTQTPSHQVTQMGQEVILRCVPISNHLYFYWYRQILGQKVEFLVSFYNNEISEKSEIFDDQFSVERPDGSNFTLKIRSTKLEDSAMYFCASRADYTGELFFGEGSRLTVL.

V usage is TRBV2 and J usage is TRBJ1-2, with TRBD1 identical over 10 bases. V was pared by 6 bases and J by 0 bases, with 13 bases of the junction left unmatched. The CDR3 is made up of 18 amino acids. The germline V gene has CDR1 SNHLY and CDR2 FYNNEI. DNA of the CDR3: TGTGCCAGCAGGCCAACCGGGACAGGGGACCTCTCTAACTATGGCTACACCTTC. Protein: CASRPTGTGDLSNYGYTF.

The chain links TRBV19 to TRBJ1-2; D is undetermined. Germline V gene sequence: CDR1 LNHDA, CDR2 SQIVND (reference sequence). The CDR3 runs 12 residues. Trimming pared 7 bases from V and 3 bases from J, leaving 9 bases between. The chain's CDR3 is CASNREDYGYTF. The CDR3 nucleotides read TGTGCCAGTAACAGAGAAGACTATGGCTACACCTTC.

This clone was picked up a small number of times. The rearrangement joins TRBV15 to TRBJ1-6; D remains unclear. The V gene's germline CDR1 is LNHNV and CDR2 YYDKDF (reference sequence). The germline V and J ends were trimmed by 0 bases and 1 base, with 10 bases remaining between them. The CDR3 totals 17 residues. The CDR3 sequence is CATSREGMGSYNSPLHF. DNA for the CDR3: TGTGCCACCAGCAGAGAGGGGATGGGGTCCTATAATTCACCCCTCCACTTT. Together with reference TRBV15 and TRBJ1-6, the CDR3 gives the full variable domain: DAMVIQNPRYQVTQFGKPVTLSCSQTLNHNVMYWYQQKSSQAPKLLFHYYDKDFNNEADTPDNFQSRRPNTSFCFLDIRSPGLGDTAMYLCATSREGMGSYNSPLHFGNGTRLTVT.

V is TRBV28 and J is TRBJ2-2; D gene uncertain. CDR3 size: 12 residues. V was cut by 7 bases and J by 6 bases, with 9 bases left in between. Germline values: CDR1 MDHEN, CDR2 SYDVKM. For the CDR3, the DNA is TGTGCCAGCACCTCCTTTGCCGGGGAGCTGTTTTTT. It encodes CASTSFAGELFF.

In DNA, the CDR3 is TGCGCCAGCAGCCCCGATGATACAGGGGCCTCTCTCAATTTTAACTATGGCTACACCTTC. It codes for CASSPDDTGASLNFNYGYTF. The V gene is TRBV4-3, the J gene TRBJ1-2, with TRBD1 matching 7 bases. The CDR3 has 20 amino acids. Germline CDR1 and CDR2: LGHNA and YSLEER. V lost 4 bases to trimming and J lost 1 base; unmatched junction nucleotides: 21.

J is TRBJ2-1 and V is TRBV5-6; 9 nucleotides align to TRBD1. This CDR3 is 13 amino acids long. CDR1 SGHDT and CDR2 YYEEEE come from the germline V gene. V lost 5 bases, J lost 3 bases, and 0 bases stayed unmatched. The CDR3: CASRGQGYNEQFF. The CDR3 bases are TGTGCCAGCAGGGGACAGGGCTACAATGAGCAGTTCTTC.

The chain links TRBV24-1 to TRBJ2-1; TRBD1 might be the D (6 bases). CDR3 size: 13 residues. V lost 3 bases and J lost 7, with 9 bases in between. In germline, CDR1 is KGHDR, CDR2 SFDVKD. The CDR3: CATSDRTVNEQFF. The DNA of the CDR3 is TGTGCCACCAGTGATCGGACAGTAAATGAGCAGTTCTTC.

The genes are TRBV19 and TRBJ1-1, with 7 bases identical to TRBD1. The junction had 8 bases not matched to a gene; V was cut back by 7 bases and J by 3 bases. CDR1 is LNHDA, CDR2 SQIVND, per germline (reference sequence). This CDR3 has 14 amino acids. The CDR3, as DNA: TGTGCCAGTATCTTGACAGGGATCTACACTGAAGCTTTCTTT. This encodes CASILTGIYTEAFF. The full variable domain, in which reference TRBV19 and TRBJ1-1 provide the parts outside the CDR3, is DGGITQSPKYLFRKEGQNVTLSCEQNLNHDAMYWYRQDPGQGLRLIYYSQIVNDFQKGDIAEGYSVSREKKESFPLTVTSAQKNPTAFYLCASILTGIYTEAFFGQGTRLTVV.

This clone has just one count. The J gene is TRBJ2-7, the V gene TRBV5-1, with D uncertain. Trimming cost V 0 bases and J 4 bases, with 11 bases left between them. Germline CDR1 reads SGHRS; CDR2 reads YFSETQ. The CDR3 runs to 14 residues. The CDR3 spells CASSLAYIRYEQYF. In DNA, the CDR3 is TGCGCCAGCAGCTTGGCCTACATACGTTACGAGCAGTACTTC.

CDR3 residues: CASSEGTGGYQPQHF. The CDR3 DNA sequence: TGTGCCAGCAGTGAAGGGACAGGGGGTTATCAGCCCCAGCATTTT. The chain carries TRBV6-1 and TRBJ1-5; 10 bases map to TRBD1. Germline CDR1 MNHNS, CDR2 SASEGT. The length of the CDR3 is 15 residues. The V segment lost 1 base and the J segment 5 bases; nucleotides outside the gene matches: 2.

The chain uses TRBV30 and TRBJ2-7; 9 bases fit TRBD1. Germline V gene lookup returns CDR1 GTSNPN and CDR2 SVGIG (reference sequence). There are 15 residues in the CDR3. V shed 3 bases, J shed 2 bases, and the junction held 8 bases outside the gene matches. This CDR3 is CAWRIGTGLAYEQYF. Written as DNA, the CDR3 is TGTGCCTGGAGGATAGGGACAGGGCTCGCCTACGAGCAGTACTTC.

This chain connects TRBV20-1 to TRBJ1-1; D might be TRBD1 (5 bases). The CDR3 is 11 amino acids. The V end was cut by 8 bases, the J end by 1 base, with 8 bases between. The germline V gene encodes CDR1 DFQATT and CDR2 SNEGSKA (reference sequence). Here the CDR3 DNA reads TGCAGTCGGACACGGAACACTGAAGCTTTCTTT. It translates to CSRTRNTEAFF.

The gene calls are TRBV11-2 and TRBJ2-2; 11 bases are shared with TRBD2. The V segment lost 6 bases and the J segment 3 bases; nucleotides outside the gene matches: 3. The length of the CDR3 is 15 residues. The V gene's germline CDR1 is SGHAT and CDR2 FQNNGV. The CDR3 region is CASRLGLADTGELFF. The CDR3 nucleotides are TGTGCCAGCAGGCTGGGACTAGCGGACACCGGGGAGCTGTTTTTT. The full variable domain, in which reference TRBV11-2 and TRBJ2-2 provide the parts outside the CDR3, is EAGVAQSPRYKIIEKRQSVAFWCNPISGHATLYWYQQILGQGPKLLIQFQNNGVVDDSQLPKDRFSAERLKGVDSTLKIQPAKLEDSAVYLCASRLGLADTGELFFGEGSRLTVL.

The chain couples TRBV4-3 to TRBJ2-5, with D unclear. The CDR3 is 15 residues long. CDR1 and CDR2 (germline): LGHNA, YSLEER. Deletions cut 0 bases from V and 5 bases from J, with 13 bases between. The CDR3 DNA reads TGCGCCAGCAGCCAAGAAAGCTGGGTCGGGGAGACCCAGTACTTC. Residues: CASSQESWVGETQYF.

The chain uses TRBV18 and TRBJ1-4, with D possibly matching TRBD1 (6 bases). Germline CDR1 is KGHSH and CDR2 is LQKENI. There are 14 residues in the CDR3. Between the trimmed V and J ends, which lost 5 bases and 6 bases, there was a span of 13 bases. CDR3 nucleotide sequence: TGTGCCAGCTCAGTGGCGGGGGCAGATGAAAAACTGTTTTTT. The encoded protein is CASSVAGADEKLFF.

The V call is TRBV5-1, the J call TRBJ1-6, with D unclear. V lost 3 bases and J lost 0, with 7 bases in between. This CDR3 has 15 residues. The V gene's germline CDR1 is SGHRS and CDR2 YFSETQ. The CDR3 DNA follows: TGCGCCAGCAGCTGGGATTCCTCCTATAATTCACCCCTCCACTTT. It yields the protein CASSWDSSYNSPLHF.

This sequence joins TRBV7-6 and TRBJ2-3; the match to TRBD2 covers 8 bases. The germline CDR1 and CDR2 sequences are SGHVS and FNYEAQ. The CDR3 loop spans 17 amino acids. V shed 5 bases and J 3 bases; nucleotides not matched to a gene: 13. CDR3 region: CASSPTGGPLPTDTQYF. Written as DNA, the CDR3 is TGTGCCAGCAGCCCCACGGGAGGGCCCCTCCCTACAGATACGCAGTATTTT.

This chain connects TRBV11-2 to TRBJ1-4; TRBD1 is a possible D gene (6 bases). This CDR3 contains 14 residues. Germline V gene sequence: CDR1 SGHAT, CDR2 FQNNGV. V lost 4 bases, J lost 6 bases, and 12 bases lay in between. In nucleotides, the CDR3 is TGTGCCAGCAGCTGGACCGAGGGGGATGAAAAACTGTTTTTT. Amino acid sequence: CASSWTEGDEKLFF.

This chain uses TRBV15 with TRBJ1-5; D perhaps matches TRBD1 (5 bases). Germline V gene data show CDR1 as LNHNV and CDR2 as YYDKDF (reference sequence). V was shortened by 0 bases and J by 2 bases, with 11 bases between the two germline ends. The CDR3 is made up of 16 amino acids. Written as DNA, the CDR3 is TGTGCCACCAGCAGAGATCGGGACTTTGGCAATCAGCCCCAGCATTTT. This translates into CATSRDRDFGNQPQHF.

The rearrangement joins TRBV6-5 to TRBJ1-2; perhaps TRBD1 as D (5 bases). The V and J ends lost 6 bases and 2 bases respectively, with 16 bases between them. CDR1 and CDR2 from the germline V gene are MNHEY and SVGAGI. This CDR3 is built from 15 residues. CDR3 amino acids: CASSRDSYGNYGYTF. The CDR3 nucleotides read TGTGCCAGCAGCCGTGACAGCTATGGGAACTATGGCTACACCTTC.